What follows are 29 T cell receptor beta chains derived from one specimen sequenced in a study of T-cell memory formation after mild COVID-19 (dated by TCRdb to the early 2020s). Library method: 5' RACE. TCRdb shows the sequencer as Illumina NovaSeq 6000. TCRdb took the public reads, trimmed them with fastp at Q25, ran MiXCR for clone calling and kept in-frame beta chains. All rows with the same CDR3 protein become a single entry with the most common DNA and genes. Counted in this sample were under 250,000 distinct CDR3 sequences; just over 15% of them appeared once. The top ten hold 2.1% of the sample. Sequenced material: PBMCs or a T cell subset sorted from them (not recorded which). Receptor source: an adult woman who had mild COVID-19 (a few samples of this study predate the infection). The sample titles of this study are shuffled in the database, so cell type and time point are left out; the donor was told from shared clones.

The chain couples TRBV7-9 to TRBJ1-1, with a possible D match to TRBD1 (5 bases). Germline V gives CDR1 SEHNR, CDR2 FQNEAQ (reference sequence). CDR3 length equals 15 residues. V was clipped by 0 bases and J by 2 bases, with 10 bases between them. The CDR3 DNA is TGTGCCAGCAGCTTAGCCCAGGGCAGAAACACTGAAGCTTTCTTT. Protein product: CASSLAQGRNTEAFF.

This clonotype was seen at least ten times. V gene TRBV9 combines with J gene TRBJ2-1; 8 positions agree with TRBD1. The J segment lost 2 bases and the V segment lost 0 bases, leaving 7 bases of the junction unmatched. The CDR3 consists of 17 residues. CDR1 and CDR2 from the germline V gene are SGDLS and YYNGEE. CDR3 in amino acids: CASSVGTGRRTYNEQFF. The CDR3, as DNA: TGTGCCAGCAGCGTAGGGACAGGGAGGAGGACCTACAATGAGCAGTTCTTC.

The genes are TRBV5-5 and TRBJ2-3; no clear D. The CDR3 extends over 15 amino acids. Trimming shortened V by 2 bases and J by 2 bases, and 12 bases separated the two germline ends. Germline CDR1 reads SGHKS; CDR2 reads YYEKEE (reference sequence). The CDR3 coding sequence is TGTGCCAGCAGCTTCACGTTAGTACTCACAGATACGCAGTATTTT. Its protein is CASSFTLVLTDTQYF.

The chain joins TRBV7-2 to TRBJ2-7; D ambiguous. The CDR3 loop spans 13 amino acids. Trimming shortened V by 3 bases and J by 6 bases, and 12 bases separated the two germline ends. From germline, CDR1 is SGHTA and CDR2 FQGNSA. CDR3 nucleotide sequence: TGTGCCAGCAGCTTTTTAGTGGGCGGCGAGCAGTACTTC. It encodes CASSFLVGGEQYF.

This clonotype was counted ten times or more. The rearrangement links TRBV7-2 to TRBJ2-1; the D gene is possibly TRBD2 (6 bases). The germline CDR1 and CDR2 sequences are SGHTA and FQGNSA. The CDR3 sequence is 16 residues long. V shed 5 bases and J shed 0 bases, with 14 bases lying between them. CDR3 residues: CASSLLSGNSYNEQFF. Here the CDR3 DNA reads TGTGCCAGCAGCCTCCTTAGCGGCAACTCCTACAATGAGCAGTTCTTC.

This clonotype turned up a few times. The gene calls are TRBV12-3 or TRBV12-4 and TRBJ2-5, with a possible D match to TRBD2 (5 bases). The CDR3 covers 14 residues. V lost 1 base and J 5 bases, leaving 11 bases between the germline ends. CDR3 DNA sequence: TGTGCCAGCAGTTTAGGCGCGGGTCGGGAGACCCAGTACTTC. Its protein is CASSLGAGRETQYF.

In this sample, this clonotype turned up many times. The gene calls are TRBV5-1 and TRBJ2-1; D is undetermined. The CDR3 length is 16 residues. Germline CDR1 SGHRS, CDR2 YFSETQ. The V and J ends lost 4 bases and 0 bases respectively, with 14 bases between them. This chain's CDR3 is CASSPSPVSSYNEQFF. The DNA for the CDR3 is TGCGCCAGCAGCCCCTCTCCCGTCTCCTCCTACAATGAGCAGTTCTTC.

There are many counts of this clonotype. The chain recombines TRBV24-1 with TRBJ2-2, with 7 bases identical to TRBD1. Germline lookup yields CDR1 KGHDR and CDR2 SFDVKD. There are 16 residues in the CDR3. V lost 1 base and J lost 0; bases outside the gene matches: 1. This CDR3 reads CATSDFQGANTGELFF. CDR3 nucleotides: TGTGCCACCAGTGATTTTCAGGGGGCGAACACCGGGGAGCTGTTTTTT.

The chain combines TRBV5-1 with TRBJ1-6, with D possibly matching TRBD1 (5 bases). Germline V gene data show CDR1 as SGHRS and CDR2 as YFSETQ. The V end lost 3 bases, the J end lost 13 bases, and 14 bases lay between the germline ends. The CDR3 loop spans 13 amino acids. The CDR3 region is CASSWDGSEPLHF. The DNA for the CDR3 is TGCGCCAGCAGCTGGGACGGGTCCGAGCCCCTCCACTTT.

In this sample, this clonotype turned up a few times. The gene calls are TRBV10-1 and TRBJ2-1; perhaps TRBD1 as D (6 bases). CDR1 and CDR2 from the germline V gene are WNHNN and SYGVQD (reference sequence). V was trimmed by 3 bases and J by 2 bases, leaving 20 bases between them. There are 18 residues in the CDR3. The CDR3 protein is CASSDSPIRRGTYNEQFF. The CDR3 DNA is TGCGCCAGCAGTGATTCCCCTATCCGCAGGGGAACCTACAATGAGCAGTTCTTC.

The chain uses TRBV20-1 and TRBJ1-2; unclear D gene. V was trimmed by 2 bases and J by 7 bases, leaving 8 bases between them. The CDR3 extends over 11 amino acids. Germline CDR1 reads DFQATT; CDR2 reads SNEGSKA (reference sequence). CDR3 DNA: TGCAGTGCTAGACCTCCCGGTGGCTACACCTTC. Translating gives CSARPPGGYTF.

V gene TRBV18 combines with J gene TRBJ2-5, with D unresolved. The CDR3 consists of 14 residues. V lost 3 bases to trimming and J lost 4 bases, with 12 bases between them. Per germline, CDR1 KGHSH and CDR2 LQKENI. As DNA, the CDR3 is TGTGCCAGCTCACCCCCGAGTCCTCGAGAGACCCAGTACTTC. It specifies CASSPPSPRETQYF.

The table lists this clonotype with a few counts. CDR3 residues: CASGLSTIDWNEQFF. In DNA, the CDR3 is TGTGCTAGTGGTTTGTCGACCATTGACTGGAATGAGCAGTTCTTC. This chain joins TRBV12-5 and TRBJ2-1; D is undetermined. Germline V gene lookup returns CDR1 LGHNT and CDR2 FRNRAP. This CDR3 region has 15 residues. The V gene lost 2 bases and the J gene lost 7 bases, with 15 bases spanning the gap.

This chain links TRBV30 with TRBJ2-7; D unclear. The CDR3 runs to 12 residues. Germline lookup yields CDR1 GTSNPN and CDR2 SVGIG (reference sequence). The V and J ends lost 2 bases and 3 bases respectively, with 8 bases between them. The CDR3 is CAWSRLGYEQYF. In DNA form, the CDR3 reads TGTGCCTGGAGTAGACTCGGCTACGAGCAGTACTTC.

J is TRBJ2-5 and V is TRBV5-1, with 8 bases identical to TRBD2. The trim removed 0 bases at V and 5 bases at J, leaving 3 bases unmatched. The CDR3 has 14 residues. From germline, CDR1 is SGHRS and CDR2 YFSETQ. The CDR3 region is CASSLDSGGETQYF. The DNA of the CDR3 is TGCGCCAGCAGCTTGGATTCGGGAGGGGAGACCCAGTACTTC.

This clonotype was counted at least ten times. The rearrangement joins TRBV7-8 to TRBJ1-6; D gene uncertain. Between the trimmed V and J ends, which lost 5 bases and 6 bases, there was a span of 23 bases. The CDR3 runs 18 residues. Germline V lookup: CDR1 SGHVS, CDR2 FQNEAQ. Written as DNA, the CDR3 is TGTGCCAGCAGCATTGACGGTCCGAGATTTAACACTAATTCACCCCTCCACTTT. It translates to CASSIDGPRFNTNSPLHF.

This chain uses TRBV12-3 or TRBV12-4 with TRBJ1-1; 7 bases line up with TRBD1. The CDR3 has 12 amino acids. The junction had 7 bases not matched to a gene; V was cut back by 6 bases and J by 9 bases. CDR3 sequence (DNA): TGTGCCAGCAGGATCGGCAGGGGGAAAGCTTTCTTT. Protein product: CASRIGRGKAFF.

This clonotype has more than one count but fewer than ten. The genes are TRBV20-1 and TRBJ1-3; no reliable D call. The CDR3 has 14 amino acids. V lost 0 bases to trimming and J lost 4 bases, with 10 bases between them. CDR1 and CDR2 (germline): DFQATT, SNEGSKA (reference sequence). This CDR3 reads CSARDMAVGNTIYF. CDR3 in DNA: TGCAGTGCTAGAGATATGGCGGTCGGAAACACCATATATTTT.

This clonotype was seen at least ten times. This chain connects TRBV6-2 or TRBV6-3 to TRBJ2-7; a weak D match, TRBD2 (6 bases). CDR1 is MNHEY and CDR2 is SVGEGT in the germline V gene. V lost 5 bases and J lost 6, with 17 bases in between. The CDR3 totals 14 residues. The CDR3 reads CASSVAAISGEQYF. The CDR3 nucleotides are TGTGCCAGCAGTGTAGCGGCGATATCAGGCGAGCAGTACTTC.

This clonotype was recorded at least ten times. The chain recombines TRBV7-9 with TRBJ1-5; D is undetermined. Germline CDR1 SEHNR, CDR2 FQNEAQ (reference sequence). The ends were cut back, 1 base at V and 6 bases at J, with 7 bases in the middle. The CDR3 contains 13 residues. The CDR3 spells CASSLDGVQPQHF. CDR3 DNA: TGTGCCAGCAGCTTAGACGGAGTTCAGCCCCAGCATTTT.

This clonotype was picked up a small number of times. The chain recombines TRBV21-1 with TRBJ1-4; the D call in the table, TRBD1, was not verified against the DNA. TRBV21-1 is described as a pseudogene. This CDR3 region has 15 residues. The CDR3 reads CASSTRDRGHEKLFF. The CDR3 DNA reads as TGTGCCAGCAGCACCAGGGACAGGGGGCATGAAAAACTGTTTTTT.

V and J are TRBV7-2 and TRBJ2-2, with D possibly being TRBD2 (5 bases). The CDR3 totals 15 residues. Germline CDR1 and CDR2: SGHTA and FQGNSA. V lost 5 bases, J lost 6 bases, and 16 bases lay in between. The CDR3 region is CASSPRTSFAGELFF. CDR3 coding DNA: TGTGCCAGCAGCCCCCGGACTTCCTTTGCCGGGGAGCTGTTTTTT.

This clonotype has only a few counts. The V call is TRBV4-2, the J call TRBJ2-5; no clear D gene. The CDR3 length is 14 residues. Germline lookup yields CDR1 LGHNA and CDR2 YNFKEQ. V was cut by 1 base and J by 7 bases, with 13 bases left in between. The CDR3 spells CASSQGPDPGTQYF. The CDR3 coding sequence is TGTGCCAGCAGCCAAGGCCCCGACCCGGGGACCCAGTACTTC.

This sequence joins TRBV4-3 and TRBJ2-5; weak D call: TRBD2 (6 bases). V was pared by 0 bases and J by 5 bases, with 25 bases between. The V gene's germline CDR1 is LGHNA and CDR2 YSLEER. The CDR3 has 19 amino acids. CDR3: CASSQEGPITGEGMETQYF. The CDR3 coding sequence is TGCGCCAGCAGCCAAGAAGGTCCGATAACGGGAGAAGGGATGGAGACCCAGTACTTC.

In this sample, this clonotype turned up a few times. The V call is TRBV20-1, the J call TRBJ2-3; TRBD2 might be the D (5 bases). There are 16 residues in the CDR3. The germline V gene encodes CDR1 DFQATT and CDR2 SNEGSKA (reference sequence). V dropped 5 bases and J dropped 8 bases, with 26 bases sitting between them. The CDR3 region is CSASPKDWGKFGTQYF. The CDR3 DNA sequence: TGCAGTGCTTCCCCGAAGGACTGGGGAAAGTTTGGTACGCAGTATTTT.

This rearrangement joins TRBV24-1 to TRBJ2-1; D not resolved. Germline assignment: CDR1 KGHDR and CDR2 SFDVKD. The ends were cut back, 6 bases at V and 1 base at J, with 6 bases in the middle. The CDR3 is made up of 13 amino acids. CDR3 sequence: CATSYGSYNEQFF. DNA for the CDR3: TGTGCCACCAGTTACGGTTCCTACAATGAGCAGTTCTTC.

The gene calls are TRBV6-2 or TRBV6-3 and TRBJ1-6; D is unresolved. Trimming took off 7 bases at V and 10 bases at J, with 20 bases between the two ends. This CDR3 is 15 amino acids long. CDR1 and CDR2 (germline): MNHEY, SVGEGT. As DNA, the CDR3 is TGTGCCAGCACTGTAACCGGGCCCCGAGGCTCACCCCTCCACTTT. This encodes CASTVTGPRGSPLHF.

The sample holds a few counts of this clonotype. CDR3 coding DNA: TGTGCCAGCAGCGACAGGAGAGCCTACGAGCAGTACTTC. Translation gives CASSDRRAYEQYF. The chain combines TRBV6-2 or TRBV6-3 with TRBJ2-7; tentative D call: TRBD1 (6 bases). V was trimmed by 6 bases and J by 2 bases, leaving 11 bases between them. This CDR3 spans 13 amino acids. Germline loops: CDR1 MNHEY, CDR2 SVGEGT.

The chain joins TRBV20-1 to TRBJ2-7; 13 positions agree with TRBD2. The germline CDR1 and CDR2 sequences are DFQATT and SNEGSKA (reference sequence). The CDR3 consists of 16 residues. The trim removed 5 bases at V and 2 bases at J, leaving 9 bases unmatched. The CDR3 is CSAPAPGLAGTYEQYF. DNA of the CDR3: TGCAGTGCTCCCGCTCCGGGACTAGCGGGAACCTACGAGCAGTACTTC.